This TCR beta chain was observed in a study of blood T cells in healthy people across ages. Study results and caveats: Long-lived and aged donors differed, with more naive CD4+ cells and higher diversity in the long-lived.

In each sample, at least 6.5 million PBMCs were isolated. This clonotype was counted between two and nine times. Its antigen remains unidentified. The use of a sample-barcoded 5' primer and a J-beta primer mix characterized a second PCR of about 6 to 12 cycles. Every cDNA molecule carried a tag from a template-switch adaptor bearing 12 random nucleotides. MiXCR, run by TCRdb on the 5' RACE reads, gives a single entry per CDR3 protein. In the table there are around 790,000 distinct CDR3 sequences, around 43% of which are singletons. CDR3 size: 13 residues. V lost 4 bases, J lost 10 bases, and 19 bases lay in between. Germline V gene sequence: CDR1 DFQATT, CDR2 SNEGSKA (reference sequence).

The sequence came from a man aged 55 to 69 in good health. The chain joins TRBV20-1 to TRBJ2-5, with D perhaps TRBD1 or TRBD2 (5 bases each). Sequenced sample: blood. The CDR3 bases are TGCAGTGCTACCGGGACGCCCCAGACTGTCCAGTACTTC. It specifies CSATGTPQTVQYF.